This TCR beta chain is drawn from a study of identical twins (dated by TCRdb to 2015 to 2016). Concerning the study at large: TCR alpha and beta repertoires from monozygotic twins, unrelated adults of various ages and cord blood were deep-sequenced to test whether fetal clonotypes persist. To rule out contamination, the twin experiments were replicated at different times with different library preparation protocols.

Study-wide findings and limitations: Out-of-frame TCR alpha sequences shared between twins showed an excess of low generation-probability sequences compared with coincidental sharing between unrelated individuals. In monozygotic twins, out-of-frame TCR alpha sharing was systematically underestimated by recombination models, although the models agreed with sharing between unrelated individuals. Fewer insertions were carried by abundant cord blood beta clonotypes; a weaker similar trend was observed in young adult naive repertoires, while no such trend was observed in memory repertoires. Because the same donors could not be followed over many years, conclusions were based on cross-sectional statistical analysis. In beta out-of-frame sequences, excess twin sharing was weaker, because having fewer shared sequences lowered the signal-to-noise ratio. Zero-insertion analyses could be partly confounded by invariant T cells such as MAIT and iNKT, although diverse VJ usage argued against such confounding for most clonotypes.

The germline V end is reduced by 5 bases and the J end by 3 bases; junction bases left unmatched: 10. Including the terminal cysteine and phenylalanine, the CDR3 comprises 16 residues. Only the CDR3 portion is preserved as DNA: 48 bases, with reading frame beginning at the first base. The CDR1 and CDR2 encoded by the germline V gene (reference sequence) are SEHNR and FQNEAQ. This clonotype has only a few counts. The antigen it recognizes is unknown. No base quality information exists; no much larger clone differs at one position. Every donor in the study was a healthy Caucasian. Three pairs of female monozygotic twins, all aged about 18 to 30 years, were included in the twin cohort. Positive isolation kits from Invitrogen were used to isolate the CD4+ and CD8+ T cell populations. The protocol used for the library was 5' RACE. Sequencing used an Illumina HiSeq 2000. Template switching added a universal primer binding site, and the final cDNA carried a unique molecular identifier that allowed TCR cDNA molecules to be counted accurately. Specific primers in the conserved constant-segment region were used to synthesize first-strand cDNA for the TCR alpha and beta chains. To control for contamination, each cDNA library was double barcoded with a SMART-Mk sample barcode plus Illumina barcodes. TruSeq adapter sequences along with Illumina sample barcodes were introduced in two successive PCR steps. TCR alpha and beta cDNA libraries were sequenced on the Illumina HiSeq platform with custom primers. On the study's bioinformatics: MiGEC processed the raw reads to extract unique molecular identifiers, while MiXCR was used to determine the CDR3 positions. For each individual, recombination models were inferred using an EM algorithm with the repgenHMM and IGoR tools. Shared clonotypes were analyzed with the tcR package in R, and sharing was normalized by the product of cloneset sizes. To study raw recombination without the effects of thymic and clonal selection, out-of-frame nonproductive sequences were analyzed. Starting from the raw public reads, TCRdb applied fastp trimming at Q25, assembled clones with MiXCR and retained in-frame beta chains. Rows matching on CDR3 protein sequence are summarized as one entry with the most common DNA and genes. TCRdb, not the original authors, processed these V and J calls. The table for this sample lists about 530,000 distinct CDR3 sequences; around 15% of them were counted only once. 0.44% of the sample belongs to the ten largest clones.

The sample was also reused in another study, on yellow fever vaccine responses in identical twins. The second publication reports: The authors reported that the T cell response to vaccination in identical twins appeared partly convergent and partly personalized. Focusing on identical twins, the study followed the T cell clones that responded to the vaccine, and did so with precision.

The receptor comes from a woman under 30 in good health. The material sequenced was CD4+ T cells sorted from blood. Recombination linked TRBV7-9 to TRBJ1-1; the junction holds 9 bases that match TRBD1. This receptor carries the CDR3 CASSLTGGNHDTEAFF. The bases read TGTGCCAGCAGCCTCACAGGGGGCAATCATGACACTGAAGCTTTCTTT.